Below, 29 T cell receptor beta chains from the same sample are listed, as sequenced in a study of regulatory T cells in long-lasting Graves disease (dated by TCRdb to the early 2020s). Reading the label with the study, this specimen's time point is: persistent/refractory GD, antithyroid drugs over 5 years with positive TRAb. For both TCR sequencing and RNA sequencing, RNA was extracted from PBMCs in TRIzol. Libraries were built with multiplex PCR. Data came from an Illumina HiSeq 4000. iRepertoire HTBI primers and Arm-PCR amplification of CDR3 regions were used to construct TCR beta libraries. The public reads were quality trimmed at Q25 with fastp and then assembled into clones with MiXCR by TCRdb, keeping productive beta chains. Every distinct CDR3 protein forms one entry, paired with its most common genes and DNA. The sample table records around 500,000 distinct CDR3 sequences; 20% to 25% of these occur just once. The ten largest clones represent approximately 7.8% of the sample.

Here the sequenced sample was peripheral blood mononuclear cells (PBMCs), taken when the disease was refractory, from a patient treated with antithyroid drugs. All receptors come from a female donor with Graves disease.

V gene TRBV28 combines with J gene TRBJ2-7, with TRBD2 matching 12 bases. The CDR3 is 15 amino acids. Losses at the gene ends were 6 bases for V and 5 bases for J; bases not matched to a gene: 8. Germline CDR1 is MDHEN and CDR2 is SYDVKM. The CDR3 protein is CASSWTSGALHEQYF. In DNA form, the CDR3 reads TGTGCCAGCAGCTGGACTAGCGGGGCTCTCCACGAGCAGTACTTC.

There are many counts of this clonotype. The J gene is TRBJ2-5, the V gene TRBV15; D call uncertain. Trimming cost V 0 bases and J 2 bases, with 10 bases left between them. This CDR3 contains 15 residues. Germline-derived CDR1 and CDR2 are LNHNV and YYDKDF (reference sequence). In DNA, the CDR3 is TGTGCCACCAGCAGAGATACGACCAGGCAAGAGACCCAGTACTTC. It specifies CATSRDTTRQETQYF.

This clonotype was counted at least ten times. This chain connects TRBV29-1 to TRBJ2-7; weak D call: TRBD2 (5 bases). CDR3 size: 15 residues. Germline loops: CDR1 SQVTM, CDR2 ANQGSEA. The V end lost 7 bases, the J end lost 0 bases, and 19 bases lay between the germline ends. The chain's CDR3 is CSAILRESSSYEQYF. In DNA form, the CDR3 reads TGCAGCGCTATCCTGAGGGAATCAAGCTCCTACGAGCAGTACTTC.

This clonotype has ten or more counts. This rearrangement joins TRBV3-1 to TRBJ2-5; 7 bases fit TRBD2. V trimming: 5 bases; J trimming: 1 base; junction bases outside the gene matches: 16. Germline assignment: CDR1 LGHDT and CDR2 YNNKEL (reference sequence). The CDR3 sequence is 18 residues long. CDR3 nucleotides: TGTGCCAGCAGCTCAACATATCCGGGAGGACTCTCCCAAGAGACCCAGTACTTC. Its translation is CASSSTYPGGLSQETQYF.

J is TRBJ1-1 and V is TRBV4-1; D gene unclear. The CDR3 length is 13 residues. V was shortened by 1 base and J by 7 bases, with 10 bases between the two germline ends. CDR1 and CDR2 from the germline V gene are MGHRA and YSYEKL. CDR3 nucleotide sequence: TGCGCCAGCAGCCAAGCGGGAGCTAGTGAAGCTTTCTTT. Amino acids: CASSQAGASEAFF.

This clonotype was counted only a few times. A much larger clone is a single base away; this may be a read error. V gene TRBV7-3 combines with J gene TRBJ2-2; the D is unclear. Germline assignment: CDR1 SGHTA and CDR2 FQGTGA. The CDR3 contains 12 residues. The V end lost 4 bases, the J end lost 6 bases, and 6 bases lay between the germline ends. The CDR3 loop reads CASSSIPGELFF. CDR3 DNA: TGTGCCAGCAGCTCCATCCCCGGGGAGCTGTTTTTT.

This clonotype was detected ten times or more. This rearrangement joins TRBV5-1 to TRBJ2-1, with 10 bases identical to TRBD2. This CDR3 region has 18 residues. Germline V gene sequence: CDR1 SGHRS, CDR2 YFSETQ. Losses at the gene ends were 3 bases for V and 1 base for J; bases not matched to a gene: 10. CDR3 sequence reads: CASSSLPSGSGSYNEQFF. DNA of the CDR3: TGCGCCAGCAGCTCTCTTCCTAGCGGGAGTGGGTCCTACAATGAGCAGTTCTTC.

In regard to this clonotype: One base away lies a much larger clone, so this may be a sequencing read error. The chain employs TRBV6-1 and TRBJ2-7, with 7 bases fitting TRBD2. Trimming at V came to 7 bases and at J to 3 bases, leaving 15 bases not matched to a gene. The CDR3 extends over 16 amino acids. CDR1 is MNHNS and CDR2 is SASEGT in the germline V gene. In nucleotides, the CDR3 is TGTGCCAGCACTCTCTGGGGCGGGAGAGACAACTACGAGCAGTACTTC. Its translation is CASTLWGGRDNYEQYF.

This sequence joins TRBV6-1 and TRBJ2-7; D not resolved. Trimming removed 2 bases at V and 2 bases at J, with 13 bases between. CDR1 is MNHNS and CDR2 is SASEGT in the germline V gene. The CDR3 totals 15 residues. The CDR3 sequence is CASSESRPTPYEQYF. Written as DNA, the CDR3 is TGTGCCAGCAGTGAAAGCAGGCCCACTCCCTACGAGCAGTACTTC.

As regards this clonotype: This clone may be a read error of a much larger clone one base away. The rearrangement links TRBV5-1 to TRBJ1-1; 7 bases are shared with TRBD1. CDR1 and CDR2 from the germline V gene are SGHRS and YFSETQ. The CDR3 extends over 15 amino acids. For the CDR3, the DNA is TGTGCCAGCAGTGCCGTTGAGGGGGCCAACACTGAAGCTCTCTTT. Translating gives CASSAVEGANTEALF. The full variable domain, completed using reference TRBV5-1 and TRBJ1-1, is KAGVTQTPRYLIKTRGQQVTLSCSPISGHRSVSWYQQTPGQGLQFLFEYFSETQRNKGNFPGRFSGRQFSNSRSEMNVSTLELGDSALYLCASSAVEGANTEALFGQGTRLTVV.

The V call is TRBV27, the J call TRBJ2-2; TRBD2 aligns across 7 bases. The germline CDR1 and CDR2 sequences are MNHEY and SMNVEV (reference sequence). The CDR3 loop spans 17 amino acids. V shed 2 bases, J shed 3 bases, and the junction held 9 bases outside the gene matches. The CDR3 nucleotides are TGTGCCAGCAGTTTAAGGCTGCGGGAGAGTTACACCGGGGAGCTGTTTTTT. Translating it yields CASSLRLRESYTGELFF.

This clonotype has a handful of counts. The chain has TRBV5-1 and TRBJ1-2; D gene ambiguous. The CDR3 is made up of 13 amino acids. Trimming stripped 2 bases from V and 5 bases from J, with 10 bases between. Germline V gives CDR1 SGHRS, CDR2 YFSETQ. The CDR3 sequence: CASSFSAAYGYTF. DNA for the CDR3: TGCGCCAGCAGCTTTAGCGCAGCATATGGCTACACCTTC.

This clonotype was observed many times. CDR3 residues: CASSLVSGQNMNTEAFF. The DNA of the CDR3 is TGTGCCAGCAGCTTAGTTTCGGGACAAAACATGAACACTGAAGCTTTCTTT. This chain uses TRBV7-8 with TRBJ1-1; maybe TRBD1 (6 bases). Germline V gives CDR1 SGHVS, CDR2 FQNEAQ. The CDR3 is made up of 17 amino acids. V was cut by 1 base and J by 0 bases, with 15 bases left in between.

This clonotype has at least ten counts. In nucleotides, the CDR3 is TGTGCCAGCAGTTACTCATCAGGGGGGATGAACACTGAAGCTTTCTTT. It codes for CASSYSSGGMNTEAFF. The chain combines TRBV6-5 with TRBJ1-1, with 7 bases matching TRBD1. Trimming at V came to 0 bases and at J to 0 bases, leaving 4 bases not matched to a gene. The germline CDR1 and CDR2 sequences are MNHEY and SVGAGI. The CDR3 loop spans 16 amino acids.

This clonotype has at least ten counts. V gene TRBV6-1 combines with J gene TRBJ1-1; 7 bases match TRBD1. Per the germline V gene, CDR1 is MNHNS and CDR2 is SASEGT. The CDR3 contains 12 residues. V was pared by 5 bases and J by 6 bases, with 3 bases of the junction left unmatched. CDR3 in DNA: TGTGCCAGCAGTCAGGGGGGCTCTGAAGCTTTCTTT. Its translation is CASSQGGSEAFF.

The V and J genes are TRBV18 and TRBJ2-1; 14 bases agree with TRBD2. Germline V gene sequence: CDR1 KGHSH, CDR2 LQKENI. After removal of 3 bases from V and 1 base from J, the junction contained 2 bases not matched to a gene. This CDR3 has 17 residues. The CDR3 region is CASSPRTSGRSYNEQFF. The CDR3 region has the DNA TGTGCCAGCTCACCTAGGACTAGCGGGAGGTCCTACAATGAGCAGTTCTTC.

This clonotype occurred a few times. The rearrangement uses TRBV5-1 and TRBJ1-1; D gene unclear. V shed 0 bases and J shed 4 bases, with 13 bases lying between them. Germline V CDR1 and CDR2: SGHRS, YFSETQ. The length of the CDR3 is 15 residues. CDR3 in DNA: TGCGCCAGCAGCTTGGCCTTTTCGCTGGGCACTGAAGCTTTCTTT. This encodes CASSLAFSLGTEAFF.

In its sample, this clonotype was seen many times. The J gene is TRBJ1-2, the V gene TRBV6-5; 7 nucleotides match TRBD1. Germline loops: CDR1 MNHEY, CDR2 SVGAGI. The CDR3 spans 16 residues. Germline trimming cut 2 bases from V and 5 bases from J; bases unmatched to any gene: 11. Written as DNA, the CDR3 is TGTGCCAGCAGTTACGCGACAGGGAGTTGGCCTTATGGCTACACCTTC. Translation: CASSYATGSWPYGYTF.

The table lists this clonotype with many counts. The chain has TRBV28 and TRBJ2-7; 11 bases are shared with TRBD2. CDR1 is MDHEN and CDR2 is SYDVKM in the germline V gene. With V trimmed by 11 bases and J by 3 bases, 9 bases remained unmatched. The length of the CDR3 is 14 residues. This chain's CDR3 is CAGAHGTSGYEQYF. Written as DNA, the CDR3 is TGTGCCGGCGCCCACGGGACTAGCGGCTACGAGCAGTACTTC.

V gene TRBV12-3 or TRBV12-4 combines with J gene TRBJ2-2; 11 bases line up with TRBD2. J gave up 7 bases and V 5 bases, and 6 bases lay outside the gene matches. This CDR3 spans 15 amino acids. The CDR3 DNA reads TGTGCCAGCAGTCAACTAGCGGGAGCCCTCGGGGAGCTGTTTTTT. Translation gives CASSQLAGALGELFF.

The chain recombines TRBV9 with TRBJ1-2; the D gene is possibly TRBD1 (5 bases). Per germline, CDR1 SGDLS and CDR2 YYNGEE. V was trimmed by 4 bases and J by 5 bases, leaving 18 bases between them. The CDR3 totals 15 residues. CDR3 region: CASSPRDRLAYGYTF. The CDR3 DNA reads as TGTGCCAGCAGCCCCCGGGACCGATTAGCTTATGGCTACACCTTC. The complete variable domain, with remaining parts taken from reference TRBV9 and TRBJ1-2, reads DSGVTQTPKHLITATGQRVTLRCSPRSGDLSVYWYQQSLDQGLQFLIQYYNGEERAKGNILERFSAQQFPDLHSELNLSSLELGDSALYFCASSPRDRLAYGYTFGSGTRLTVV.

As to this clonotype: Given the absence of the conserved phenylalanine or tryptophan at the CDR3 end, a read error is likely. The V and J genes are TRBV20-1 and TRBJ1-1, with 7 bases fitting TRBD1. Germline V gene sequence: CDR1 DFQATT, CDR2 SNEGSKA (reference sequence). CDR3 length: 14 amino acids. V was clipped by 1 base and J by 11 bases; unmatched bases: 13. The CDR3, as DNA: TGCAGTGCTAGAGGGCAGCAGGGGGGGAGAGGGGCTTTCTCT. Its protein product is CSARGQQGGRGAFS.

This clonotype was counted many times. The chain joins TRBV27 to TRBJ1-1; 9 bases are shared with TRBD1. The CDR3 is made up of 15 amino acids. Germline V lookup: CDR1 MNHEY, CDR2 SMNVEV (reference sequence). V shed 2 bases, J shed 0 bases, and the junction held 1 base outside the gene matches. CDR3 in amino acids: CASSLGTGLNTEAFF. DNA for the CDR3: TGTGCCAGCAGTTTAGGGACAGGGCTGAACACTGAAGCTTTCTTT.

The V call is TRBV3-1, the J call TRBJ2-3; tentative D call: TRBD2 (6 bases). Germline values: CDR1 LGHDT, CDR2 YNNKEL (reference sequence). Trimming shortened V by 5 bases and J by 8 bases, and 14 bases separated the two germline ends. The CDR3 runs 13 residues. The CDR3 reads CASSWDSLGTQYF. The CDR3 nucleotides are TGTGCCAGCAGCTGGGACTCCCTTGGTACGCAGTATTTT.

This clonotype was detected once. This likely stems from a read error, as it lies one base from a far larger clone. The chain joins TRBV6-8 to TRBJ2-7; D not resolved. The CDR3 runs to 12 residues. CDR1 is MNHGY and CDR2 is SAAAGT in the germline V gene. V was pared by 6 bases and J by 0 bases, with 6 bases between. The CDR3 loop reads CASRKVSYEQYF. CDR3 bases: TGTGCCAGCAGGAAGGTCTCCTACGAGCAGTACTTC.

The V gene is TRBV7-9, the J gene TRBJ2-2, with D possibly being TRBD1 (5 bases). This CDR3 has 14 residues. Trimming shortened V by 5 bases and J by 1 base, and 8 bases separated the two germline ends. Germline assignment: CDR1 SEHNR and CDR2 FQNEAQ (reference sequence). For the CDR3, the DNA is TGTGCCAGCAGCGTTGACAGGAACACCGGGGAGCTGTTTTTT. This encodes CASSVDRNTGELFF.

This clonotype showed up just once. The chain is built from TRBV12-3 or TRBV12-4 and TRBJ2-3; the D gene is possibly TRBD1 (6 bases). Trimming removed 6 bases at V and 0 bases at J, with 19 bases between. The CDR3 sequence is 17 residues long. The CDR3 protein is CASSPIGMGASTDTQYF. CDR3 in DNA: TGTGCCAGCAGCCCCATTGGTATGGGGGCCAGCACAGATACGCAGTATTTT.

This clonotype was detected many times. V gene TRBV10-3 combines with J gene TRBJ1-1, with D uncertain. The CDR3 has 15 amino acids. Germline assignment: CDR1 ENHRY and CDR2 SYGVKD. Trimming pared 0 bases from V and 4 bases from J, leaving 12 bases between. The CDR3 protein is CAISESGEPTTEAFF. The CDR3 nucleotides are TGTGCCATCAGTGAGTCTGGGGAACCGACCACTGAAGCTTTCTTT.

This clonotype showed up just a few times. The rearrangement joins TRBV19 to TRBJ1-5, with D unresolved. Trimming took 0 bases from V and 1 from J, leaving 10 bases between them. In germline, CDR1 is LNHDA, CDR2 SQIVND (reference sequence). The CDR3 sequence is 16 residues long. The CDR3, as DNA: TGTGCCAGTAGTATAGAAAAGGGTTGGAGCAATCAGCCCCAGCATTTT. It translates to CASSIEKGWSNQPQHF.